One TCR beta chain is described in this entry. No antigen is known for it. The data were taken from a study of T cell repertoires in cytomegalovirus infection. Study-wide background: Matching HLA type and CMV infection were both indicated by public TCR beta signatures. The study's findings and limits: HLA-C-restricted CMV clonotypes gave the most frequent clonotype in two of eight donors.

MiXCR was run by TCRdb on the reads, yielding one entry per CDR3 protein. The sample has under 850,000 distinct CDR3 sequences; around 35% are singletons. Trimming pared 2 bases from V and 1 base from J, leaving 8 bases between. Germline V lookup: CDR1 WSHSY, CDR2 SAAADI. This CDR3 has 14 residues. The source of this sequence is a human donor in good health (CMV status not recorded). Some clones in this sample may be carry-over from other donors' samples. The specimen comprised cultured PBMCs, sampled from culture after CMV antigen stimulation. The chain carries TRBV10-2 and TRBJ1-2; possibly TRBD1 for D (5 bases). The CDR3 protein is CASSEDRVNYGYTF. DNA for the CDR3: TGCGCCAGCAGTGAGGACAGAGTTAACTATGGCTACACCTTC.